This TCR beta chain was observed in a study of blood T cell repertoires in COVID-19. Across the whole study: The United States, Italy and Spain were the sources of the acute and convalescent COVID-19 samples. Sources were T cells, B-cell-depleted T cells, or PBMCs; the material itself was cDNA or gDNA.

V lost 1 base and J lost 6, with 5 bases in between. The CDR3 runs 11 residues. Germline V gene lookup returns CDR1 SGHRS and CDR2 YFSETQ. Original handling: Nucleated cell number was recorded as an estimate derived from reference gene primer amplification. TCRdb's table, derived via immunoSEQ multiplex PCR, lists solely in-frame clones and lacks some. V, J and clone size were drawn from that table, and D and trimming were deduced from the DNA. The top ten hold about 2.1% of the sample, which has more than 200,000 clones, roughly 90% seen once. This clone was seen just once. The rearrangement uses TRBV5-1 and TRBJ2-7; D is uncertain. This clonotype was obtained from a man in his thirties or forties with active or convalescent COVID-19. Sequencing input: peripheral blood. DNA of the CDR3: TGCGCCAGCAGCTTGTCCGTCGAGCAGTACTTC. It encodes CASSLSVEQYF.